This T cell receptor beta chain derives from a study of T cells after yellow fever vaccination. Notes on the study in general: By day 5 rather than day 15, the secondary response had peaked, though it was weaker. Across the CD4 and CD8 compartments, a small share of clonotypes was present in both.

TCRdb used MiXCR to reprocess the 5' RACE reads, holding one entry per CDR3 protein. The sample holds just over 250,000 distinct CDR3 sequences; around 5.3% are singletons and the top ten take 2.5% to 4%. This clonotype was seen repeatedly, ten times or more. Its antigen is not identified. This specimen was CD4+ T cells sorted from PBMCs, taken on the day of the yellow fever booster vaccination. This clonotype originated in a man aged 18 to 30 who received the YFV17D yellow fever vaccine.

In nucleotides, the CDR3 is TGTGCCAGCAGCCTGGACAGGACCCAAGAGACCCAGTACTTC. The encoded protein is CASSLDRTQETQYF. J is TRBJ2-5 and V is TRBV5-6; TRBD1 matches 7 bases. V lost 4 bases to trimming and J lost 1 base; unmatched junction nucleotides: 4. Per germline, CDR1 SGHDT and CDR2 YYEEEE. CDR3 size: 14 residues.